This TCR beta chain was observed in a study of T cell responses to AZD1222 COVID-19 vaccine. General study results and limits: None of the repertoires were sampled until the peak T cell response had passed. Nearly half of spike-specific TCRs reportedly go after variant regions that carry no mutations.

Germline values: CDR1 SGHRS, CDR2 YFSETQ. Trimming stripped 4 bases from V and 0 bases from J, with 13 bases between. The CDR3 is made up of 16 amino acids. Measured with immunoSEQ multiplex PCR; TCRdb has only the in-frame clones, and not every one. The table records fewer than 100,000 clones, around nine tenths of them present only once. Concerning this clone: Its antigen is as yet unknown.

The chain carries TRBV5-1 and TRBJ1-4; D gene ambiguous. The TCR was taken from an adult who received the AZD1222 COVID-19 vaccine. Sequenced material: peripheral blood, taken 28 days after the second AZD1222 dose. The CDR3 loop reads CASSVGQAATNEKLFF. In DNA, the CDR3 is TGCGCCAGCAGCGTAGGGCAGGCGGCAACTAATGAAAAACTGTTTTTT.